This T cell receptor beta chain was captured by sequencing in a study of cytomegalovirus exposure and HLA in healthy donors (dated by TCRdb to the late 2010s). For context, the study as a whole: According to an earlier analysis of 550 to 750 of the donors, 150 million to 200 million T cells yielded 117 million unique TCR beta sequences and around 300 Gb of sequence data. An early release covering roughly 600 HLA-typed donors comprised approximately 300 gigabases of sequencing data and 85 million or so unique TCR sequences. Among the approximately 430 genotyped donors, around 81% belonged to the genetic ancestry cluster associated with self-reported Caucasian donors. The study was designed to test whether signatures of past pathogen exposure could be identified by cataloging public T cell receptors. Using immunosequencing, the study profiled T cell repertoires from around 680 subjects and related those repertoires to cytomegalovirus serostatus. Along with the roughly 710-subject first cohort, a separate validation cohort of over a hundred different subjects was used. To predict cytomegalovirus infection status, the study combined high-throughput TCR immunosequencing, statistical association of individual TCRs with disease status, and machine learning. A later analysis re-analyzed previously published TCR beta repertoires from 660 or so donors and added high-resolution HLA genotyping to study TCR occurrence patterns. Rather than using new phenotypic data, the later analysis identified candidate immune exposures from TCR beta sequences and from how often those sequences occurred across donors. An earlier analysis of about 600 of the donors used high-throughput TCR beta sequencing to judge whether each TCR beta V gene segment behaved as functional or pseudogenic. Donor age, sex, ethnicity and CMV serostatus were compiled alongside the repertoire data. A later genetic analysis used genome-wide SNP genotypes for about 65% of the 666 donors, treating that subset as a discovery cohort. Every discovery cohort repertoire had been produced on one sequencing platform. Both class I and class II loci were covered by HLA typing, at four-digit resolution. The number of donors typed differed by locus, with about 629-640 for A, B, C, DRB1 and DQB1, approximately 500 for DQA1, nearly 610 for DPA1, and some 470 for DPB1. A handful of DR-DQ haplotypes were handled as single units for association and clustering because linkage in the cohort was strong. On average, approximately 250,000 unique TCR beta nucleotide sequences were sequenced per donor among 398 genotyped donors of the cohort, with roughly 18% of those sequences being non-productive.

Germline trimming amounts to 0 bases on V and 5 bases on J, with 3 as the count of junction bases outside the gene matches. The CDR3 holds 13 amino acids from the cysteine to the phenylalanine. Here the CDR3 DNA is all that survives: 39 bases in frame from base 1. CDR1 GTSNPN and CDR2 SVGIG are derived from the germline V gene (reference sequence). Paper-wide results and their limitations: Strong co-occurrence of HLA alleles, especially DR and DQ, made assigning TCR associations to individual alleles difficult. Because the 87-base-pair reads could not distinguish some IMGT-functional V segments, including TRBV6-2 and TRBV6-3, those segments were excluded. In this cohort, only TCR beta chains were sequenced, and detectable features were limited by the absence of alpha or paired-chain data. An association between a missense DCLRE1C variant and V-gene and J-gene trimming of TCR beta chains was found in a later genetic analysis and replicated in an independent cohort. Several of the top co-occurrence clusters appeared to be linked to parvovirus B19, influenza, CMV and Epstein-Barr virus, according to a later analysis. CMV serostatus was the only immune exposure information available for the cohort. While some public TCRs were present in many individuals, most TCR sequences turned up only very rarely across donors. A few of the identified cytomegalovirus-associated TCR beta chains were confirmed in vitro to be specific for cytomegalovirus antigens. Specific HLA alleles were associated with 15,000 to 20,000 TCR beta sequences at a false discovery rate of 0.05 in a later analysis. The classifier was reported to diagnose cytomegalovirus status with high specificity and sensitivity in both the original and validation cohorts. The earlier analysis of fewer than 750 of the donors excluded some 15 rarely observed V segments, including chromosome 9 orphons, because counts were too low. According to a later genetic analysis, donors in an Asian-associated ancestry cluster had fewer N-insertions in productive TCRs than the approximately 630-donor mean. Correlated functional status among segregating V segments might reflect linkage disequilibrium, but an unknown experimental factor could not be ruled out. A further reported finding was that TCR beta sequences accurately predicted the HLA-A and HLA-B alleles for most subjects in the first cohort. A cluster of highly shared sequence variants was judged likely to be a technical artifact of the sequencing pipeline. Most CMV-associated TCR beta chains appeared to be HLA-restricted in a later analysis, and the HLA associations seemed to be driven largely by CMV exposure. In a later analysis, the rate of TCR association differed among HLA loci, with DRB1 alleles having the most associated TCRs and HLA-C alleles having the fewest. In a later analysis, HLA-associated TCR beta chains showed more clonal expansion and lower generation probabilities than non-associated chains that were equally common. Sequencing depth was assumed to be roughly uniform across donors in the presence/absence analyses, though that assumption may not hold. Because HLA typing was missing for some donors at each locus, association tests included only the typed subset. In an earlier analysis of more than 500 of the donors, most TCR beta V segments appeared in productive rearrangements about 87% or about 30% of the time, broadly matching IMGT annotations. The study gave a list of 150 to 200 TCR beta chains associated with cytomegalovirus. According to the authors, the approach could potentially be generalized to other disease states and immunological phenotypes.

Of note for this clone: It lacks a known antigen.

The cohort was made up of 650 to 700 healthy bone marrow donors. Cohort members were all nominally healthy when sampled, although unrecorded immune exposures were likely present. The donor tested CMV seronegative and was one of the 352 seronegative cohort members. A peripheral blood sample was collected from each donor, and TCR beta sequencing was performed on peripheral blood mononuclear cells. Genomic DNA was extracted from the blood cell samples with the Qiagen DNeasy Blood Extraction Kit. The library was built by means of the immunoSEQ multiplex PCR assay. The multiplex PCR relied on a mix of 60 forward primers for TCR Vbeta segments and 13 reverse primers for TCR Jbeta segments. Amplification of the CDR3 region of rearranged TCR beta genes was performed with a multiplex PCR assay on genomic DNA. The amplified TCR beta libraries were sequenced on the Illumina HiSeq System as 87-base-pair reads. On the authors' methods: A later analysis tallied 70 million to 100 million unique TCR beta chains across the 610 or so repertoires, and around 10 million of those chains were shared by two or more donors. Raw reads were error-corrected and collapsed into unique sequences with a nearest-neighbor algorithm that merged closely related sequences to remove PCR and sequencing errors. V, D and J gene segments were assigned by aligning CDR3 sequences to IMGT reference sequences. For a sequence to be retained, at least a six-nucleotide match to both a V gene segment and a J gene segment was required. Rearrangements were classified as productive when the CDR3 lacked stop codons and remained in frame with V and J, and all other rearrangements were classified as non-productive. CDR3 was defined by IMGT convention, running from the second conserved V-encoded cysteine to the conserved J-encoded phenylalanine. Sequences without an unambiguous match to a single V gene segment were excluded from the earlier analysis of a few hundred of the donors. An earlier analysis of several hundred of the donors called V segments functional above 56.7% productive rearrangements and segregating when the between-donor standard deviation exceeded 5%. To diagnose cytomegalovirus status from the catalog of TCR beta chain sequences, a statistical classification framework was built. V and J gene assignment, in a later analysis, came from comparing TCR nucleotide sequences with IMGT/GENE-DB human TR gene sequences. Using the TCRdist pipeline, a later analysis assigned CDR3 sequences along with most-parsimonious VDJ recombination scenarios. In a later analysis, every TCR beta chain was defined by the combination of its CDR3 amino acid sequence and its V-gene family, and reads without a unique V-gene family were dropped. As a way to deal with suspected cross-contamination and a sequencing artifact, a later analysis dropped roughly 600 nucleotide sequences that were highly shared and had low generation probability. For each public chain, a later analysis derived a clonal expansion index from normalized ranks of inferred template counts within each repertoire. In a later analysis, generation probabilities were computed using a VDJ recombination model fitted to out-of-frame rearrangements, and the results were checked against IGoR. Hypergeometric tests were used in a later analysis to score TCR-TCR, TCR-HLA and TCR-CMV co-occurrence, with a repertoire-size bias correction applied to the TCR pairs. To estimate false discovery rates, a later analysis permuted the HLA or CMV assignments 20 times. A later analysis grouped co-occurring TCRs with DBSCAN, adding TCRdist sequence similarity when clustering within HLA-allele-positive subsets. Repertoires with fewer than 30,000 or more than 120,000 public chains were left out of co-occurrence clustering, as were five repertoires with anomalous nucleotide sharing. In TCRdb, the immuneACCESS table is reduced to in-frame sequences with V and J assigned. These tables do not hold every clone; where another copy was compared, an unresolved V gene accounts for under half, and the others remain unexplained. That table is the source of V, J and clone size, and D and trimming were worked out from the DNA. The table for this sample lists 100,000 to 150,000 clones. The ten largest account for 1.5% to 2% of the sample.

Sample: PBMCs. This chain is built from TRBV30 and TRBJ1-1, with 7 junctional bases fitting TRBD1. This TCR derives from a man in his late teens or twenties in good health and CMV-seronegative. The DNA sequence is TGTGCCTGGAGTGTTGGACAGGTAACTGAAGCTTTCTTT. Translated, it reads CAWSVGQVTEAFF. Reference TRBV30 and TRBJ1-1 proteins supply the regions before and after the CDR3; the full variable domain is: SQTIHQWPATLVQPVGSPLSLECTVEGTSNPNLYWYRQAAGRGLQLLFYSVGIGQISSEVPQNLSASRPQDRQFILSSKKLLLSDSGFYLCAWSVGQVTEAFFGQGTRLTVV.